This entry features one T cell receptor (beta chain) sequence. This receptor's antigen is unknown. The sample holds no much larger clone one base away, and base qualities are not on file. The sample comes from a study of T cell responses to AZD1222 COVID-19 vaccine (dated by TCRdb to about 2021). Turning to the overall study: Because spike-specific TCR depth and breadth did not differ between the two schedules, AZD1222 recipients who got a second dose at roughly 4 weeks were pooled with those who got a second dose at roughly 12 weeks. Trial participants were enrolled into age subgroups of 18-55, 56-69 and 70-plus years, which contained about 150, 28 and 57 TCR-sequenced participants, respectively. TCR sequencing covered approximately 230 trial participants: 200 to 220 given two doses of AZD1222 and approximately 26 given two doses of MenACWY control vaccine.

The sample's time point label, decoded: baseline before first vaccination. Vaccinee samples came from UK trials COV001 and COV002, including a single-blind randomized controlled phase 2/3 trial of AZD1222 (ChAdOx1 nCoV-19) in healthy adults. For TCRbeta chain sequencing, PBMC samples from trial participants were taken at day 0 and at day 28 after the second dose. The CDR3 regions of human TCRbeta chains were subjected to immunosequencing. For the original study's pipeline: Repertoire TCRs were matched against a reference library of SARS-CoV-2-specific TCRs generated with the MIRA antigen-specificity platform. Breadth meant the fraction of unique TCRs that were SARS-CoV-2-associated, whereas depth meant the fraction of total T cells that were SARS-CoV-2-associated. Using the MIRA data, each spike-specific TCR was assigned both to the spike region to which the TCR was reactive and to a CD4 or CD8 class. Log10-transformed breadth and depth values were compared by one-way ANOVA with Sidak's multiple comparisons tests. Entries here come from immuneACCESS through TCRdb and include only in-frame sequences with V and J called. Some clones fail to appear in such tables; in the studies checked, an unresolved V gene covers under half of the shortfall, and the cause of the remainder is unknown. V, J and clone size were drawn from that table, and D and trimming were deduced from the DNA. The sample table holds around 140,000 clones, of which approximately 94% were seen once. Approximately 9% of the sample is held by the ten biggest clonotypes.

General study outcomes and caveats: Epitopes outside the regions mutated in the B.1.351 and B.1.1.7 variants were reportedly recognized by nearly half of the unique spike-specific TCRs. Only five or six AZD1222 recipients were SARS-CoV-2 seropositive at baseline, limiting conclusions about previously exposed vaccinees. Participants were mostly white British and included more females than males, and it was suggested by the authors that clonal diversity may have been underestimated. Because no day 14 peak-response samples were available, repertoires were characterized only after the peak T cell response. CD4 TCRs associated with the vaccine covered the entire spike protein, and the dominant responses were in regions 160-218 and 743-854. The 56-69-year group was small, and its depth increase did not reach significance, likely because of low power. Spike-specific TCR breadth and depth rose significantly after two AZD1222 doses compared with day 0 and with MenACWY recipients.

The sample in question was peripheral blood, obtained on day 0 of AZD1222 vaccination. The source of this sequence is an adult in good health.

The DNA is TGCGCCAGCAGCTCGACAGGGGAGATGGGGAACACTGAAGCTTTCTTT. Translated, this is CASSSTGEMGNTEAFF. The receptor chain draws on TRBV4-1 and TRBJ1-1, with 8 central nucleotides matching TRBD1. The germline V and J ends show losses of 5 bases and 1 base respectively, and no gene match explains 9 bases of the junction. CDR1 MGHRA and CDR2 YSYEKL were looked up in the germline V gene. Counted from cysteine to phenylalanine, this CDR3 has 16 amino acids. Only the CDR3 DNA stays, 48 bases, in frame from base 1.